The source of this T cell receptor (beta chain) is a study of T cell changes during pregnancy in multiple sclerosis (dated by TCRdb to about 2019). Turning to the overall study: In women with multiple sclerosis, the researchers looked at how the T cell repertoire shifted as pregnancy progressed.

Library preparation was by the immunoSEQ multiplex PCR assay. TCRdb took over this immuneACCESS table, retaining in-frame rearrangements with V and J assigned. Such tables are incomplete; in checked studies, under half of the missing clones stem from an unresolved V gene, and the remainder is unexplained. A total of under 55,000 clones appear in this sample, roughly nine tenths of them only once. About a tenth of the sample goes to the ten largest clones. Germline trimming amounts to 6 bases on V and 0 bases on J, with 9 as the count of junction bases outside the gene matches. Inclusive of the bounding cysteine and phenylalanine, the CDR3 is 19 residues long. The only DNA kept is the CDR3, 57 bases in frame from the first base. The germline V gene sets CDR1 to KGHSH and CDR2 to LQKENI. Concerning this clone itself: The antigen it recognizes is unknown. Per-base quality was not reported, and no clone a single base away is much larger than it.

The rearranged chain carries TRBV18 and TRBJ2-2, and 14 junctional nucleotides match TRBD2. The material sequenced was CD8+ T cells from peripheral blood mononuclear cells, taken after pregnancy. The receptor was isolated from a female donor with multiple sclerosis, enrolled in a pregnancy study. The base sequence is TGTGCCAGCTCCTTAACCGGGACTAGCGGGGGCACGAACACCGGGGAGCTGTTTTTT. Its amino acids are CASSLTGTSGGTNTGELFF.